The 26 T cell receptor beta chains given below trace back to one sample, sequenced in a study of Ad26.COV2.S vaccination and SARS-CoV-2 variants. Data came from immunoSEQ multiplex PCR; TCRdb stores just in-frame clones and leaves some out. The sample has roughly 700,000 clones; around 89% are singletons. Regarding treatment: 19 received Ad26.COV2.S at low or high dose, single or two shots; about 5 received placebo; per-sample allocation not given. After the first vaccine or placebo injection, samples were drawn on day 63. Sequencing used peripheral blood, obtained in a trial of Ad26.COV2.S vaccine versus placebo. Every receptor here comes from a person aged 18 to 65 who received the Ad26.COV2.S COVID-19 vaccine or a placebo.

This clone was observed once. The V and J genes are TRBV7-6 and TRBJ2-3, with TRBD2 matching over 7 bases. This CDR3 has 17 residues. Per the germline V gene, CDR1 is SGHVS and CDR2 is FNYEAQ. Losses at the gene ends were 5 bases for V and 1 base for J; bases not matched to a gene: 12. The CDR3 region is CASSPKGGLVGTDTQYF. CDR3 DNA sequence: TGTGCCAGCAGCCCAAAAGGAGGACTAGTAGGCACAGATACGCAGTATTTT.

Only one count was recorded for this clone. Here the CDR3 DNA reads TGCGCCAGCAGCTCGATACCTTACAATGAGCAGTTCTTC. Translation: CASSSIPYNEQFF. V is TRBV5-1 and J is TRBJ2-1; the D is unclear. Germline V gives CDR1 SGHRS, CDR2 YFSETQ. V was pared by 3 bases and J by 4 bases, with 8 bases between. The CDR3 spans 13 residues.

The genes are TRBV18 and TRBJ2-7; D is possibly TRBD2 (5 bases). CDR1 and CDR2 (germline): KGHSH, LQKENI. V was pared by 2 bases and J by 5 bases, with 7 bases between. This CDR3 comprises 12 residues. The CDR3 reads CASSPAGNEQYF. The CDR3 bases are TGTGCCAGCTCACCAGCGGGTAACGAGCAGTACTTC.

The CDR3 is CASSDPRGVYNEQFF. The DNA for the CDR3 is TGTGCCAGCAGCGACCCGAGGGGGGTCTACAATGAGCAGTTCTTC. The chain recombines TRBV2 with TRBJ2-1; D tentatively reads TRBD1 or TRBD2 (6 bases each). Germline-derived CDR1 and CDR2 are SNHLY and FYNNEI. The CDR3 contains 15 residues. V lost 6 bases, J lost 3 bases, and 15 bases lay in between.

The rearrangement links TRBV7-2 to TRBJ2-4; possible D gene TRBD2, 5 bases. CDR3 length: 14 amino acids. CDR1 and CDR2 from the germline V gene are SGHTA and FQGNSA. The germline V and J ends were trimmed by 4 bases and 7 bases, with 14 bases remaining between them. CDR3 bases: TGTGCCAGCAGCTCTGGAAGGTCGGGGAACATTCAGTACTTC. Amino acid sequence: CASSSGRSGNIQYF.

This chain connects TRBV6-5 to TRBJ2-7; the match to TRBD2 covers 7 bases. J was trimmed by 4 bases and V by 0 bases; bases with no gene match: 6. Germline CDR1 MNHEY, CDR2 SVGAGI. The length of the CDR3 is 15 residues. This chain's CDR3 is CASSYSGGGWYEQYF. The CDR3 coding sequence is TGTGCCAGCAGTTACTCTGGGGGGGGATGGTACGAGCAGTACTTC.

The chain couples TRBV11-2 to TRBJ2-5; 13 nucleotides match TRBD2. This CDR3 has 16 amino acids. The germline gives CDR1 SGHAT, CDR2 FQNNGV. V lost 5 bases and J lost 5; bases outside the gene matches: 8. The CDR3 reads CASSTWTSGGIETQYF. The CDR3 coding sequence is TGTGCCAGCAGCACCTGGACTAGCGGGGGAATTGAGACCCAGTACTTC.

The chain uses TRBV2 and TRBJ1-5; D remains ambiguous. Trimming stripped 7 bases from V and 7 bases from J, with 11 bases between. The germline CDR1 and CDR2 sequences are SNHLY and FYNNEI. CDR3 length equals 12 residues. CDR3 sequence: CASNGLSQPQHF. DNA of the CDR3: TGTGCCAGCAATGGACTTTCGCAGCCCCAGCATTTT.

The chain is built from TRBV12-3 or TRBV12-4 and TRBJ2-7; 7 bases fit TRBD2. The length of the CDR3 is 13 residues. V gave up 5 bases and J gave up 6 bases; unmatched junction bases: 7. CDR3 DNA: TGTGCCAGCAGTGTAGGGAGGGAGATCGAGCAGTACTTC. Its translation is CASSVGREIEQYF.

The chain recombines TRBV14 with TRBJ1-2, with D perhaps matching TRBD1 (5 bases). Per germline, CDR1 SGHDN and CDR2 FVKESK. The CDR3 contains 14 residues. V lost 1 base, J lost 4 bases, and 10 bases lay in between. The CDR3 region is CASSQAGGRYGYTF. CDR3 sequence (DNA): TGTGCCAGCAGCCAAGCTGGGGGTCGCTATGGCTACACCTTC.

The chain links TRBV9 to TRBJ2-3; 7 nucleotides agree with TRBD1. The CDR3 covers 14 residues. J lost 4 bases, V lost 3 bases, and 5 bases had no gene match. CDR1 is SGDLS and CDR2 is YYNGEE in the germline V gene. In nucleotides, the CDR3 is TGTGCCAGCAGCGGAATGACAGGGTCAGATACGCAGTATTTT. It translates to CASSGMTGSDTQYF.

This rearrangement joins TRBV6-5 to TRBJ2-4, with D unclear. The germline V gene encodes CDR1 MNHEY and CDR2 SVGAGI. V lost 0 bases and J lost 0, with 3 bases in between. CDR3 length equals 14 residues. The CDR3 here is CASSYSLAKNIQYF. CDR3 in DNA: TGTGCCAGCAGTTACTCACTAGCCAAAAACATTCAGTACTTC.

This chain joins TRBV5-1 and TRBJ2-7; 7 bases match TRBD2. Unmatched junction bases numbered 4, after V lost 0 bases and J lost 1 base. CDR3 length: 15 amino acids. Germline-derived CDR1 and CDR2 are SGHRS and YFSETQ. CDR3 bases: TGCGCCAGCAGCTTGGAACTAGCGAAATCCTACGAGCAGTACTTC. It is translated as CASSLELAKSYEQYF.

Comment on this clone: Other nucleotide sequences from this sample produce the same CDR3. This chain connects TRBV19 to TRBJ2-5; D is ambiguous. CDR3 size: 13 residues. Trimming removed 4 bases from V and 0 bases from J, with 6 bases in between. CDR1 is LNHDA and CDR2 is SQIVND in the germline V gene (reference sequence). CDR3 coding DNA: TGTGCCAGTAGTAGGTCGTACCAAGAGACCCAGTACTTC. Translated: CASSRSYQETQYF.

CDR3 nucleotide sequence: TGTGCCATCAGAACCCCGGGCATGGTCTATGGCTACACCTTC. Translated: CAIRTPGMVYGYTF. The rearrangement links TRBV10-3 to TRBJ1-2; D is ambiguous. V lost 6 bases and J lost 4, with 15 bases in between. CDR1 and CDR2 (germline): ENHRY, SYGVKD. CDR3 size: 14 residues.

CDR3 in amino acids: CASSVRYIGTDTQYF. The CDR3 bases are TGTGCCAGCAGCGTCAGGTATATTGGCACAGATACGCAGTATTTT. The chain joins TRBV9 to TRBJ2-3; D gene unclear. Trimming stripped 2 bases from V and 1 base from J, with 11 bases between. The CDR3 is 15 residues long. Germline V lookup: CDR1 SGDLS, CDR2 YYNGEE.

J is TRBJ2-5 and V is TRBV12-3 or TRBV12-4, with D perhaps given as TRBD1 or TRBD2 (5 bases each). Trimming removed 1 base at V and 4 bases at J, with 7 bases between. The CDR3 runs to 13 residues. The CDR3 bases are TGTGCCAGCAGTTTAGAGAGGGGAGAGACCCAGTACTTC. It codes for CASSLERGETQYF.

The gene calls are TRBV6-5 and TRBJ2-5; unclear D gene. Germline V gene lookup returns CDR1 MNHEY and CDR2 SVGAGI. The CDR3 covers 14 residues. Trimming pared 5 bases from V and 1 base from J, leaving 11 bases between. In DNA form, the CDR3 reads TGTGCCAGCAGTCCTCGGGTGTTCCAAGAGACCCAGTACTTC. Protein: CASSPRVFQETQYF.

The chain employs TRBV13 and TRBJ1-1; D remains ambiguous. Germline CDR1 is PRHDT and CDR2 is FYEKMQ (reference sequence). The length of the CDR3 is 12 residues. Trimming stripped 5 bases from V and 8 bases from J, with 12 bases between. The CDR3 reads CASSPPQAEAFF. The CDR3 coding sequence is TGTGCCAGCAGCCCCCCGCAAGCAGAAGCTTTCTTT.

This clone occurred once. This chain joins TRBV7-9 and TRBJ1-3; D may be TRBD1 (5 bases). In germline, CDR1 is SEHNR, CDR2 FQNEAQ (reference sequence). V shed 4 bases and J shed 0 bases, with 10 bases lying between them. CDR3 size: 15 residues. CDR3 sequence reads: CASSSQENSGNTIYF. Written as DNA, the CDR3 is TGTGCCAGCAGCTCACAGGAAAACTCTGGAAACACCATATATTTT.

Here the CDR3 DNA reads TGTGCCAGCAGCCATAACCCGGGACAGGGGGCGATTGAGCAGTTCTTC. It yields the protein CASSHNPGQGAIEQFF. This rearrangement joins TRBV14 to TRBJ2-1; TRBD1 aligns across 12 bases. Germline V CDR1 and CDR2: SGHDN, FVKESK. This CDR3 spans 16 amino acids. Germline trimming cut 3 bases from V and 9 bases from J; bases unmatched to any gene: 9.

V and J are TRBV5-1 and TRBJ2-5, with D maybe TRBD2 (5 bases). Germline V gene data show CDR1 as SGHRS and CDR2 as YFSETQ. With 2 bases removed from V and 2 bases from J, the gap between germline ends came to 7 bases. This CDR3 is built from 13 residues. This CDR3 is CASSFGLQETQYF. The DNA of the CDR3 is TGCGCCAGCAGCTTTGGACTTCAAGAGACCCAGTACTTC.

V usage is TRBV12-3 or TRBV12-4 and J usage is TRBJ1-1; D gene ambiguous. V gave up 1 base and J gave up 10 bases, with 13 bases separating them. CDR3 length: 13 residues. CDR3 in DNA: TGTGCCAGCAGTTTAGGCGTAGGGCGGACAGCTTTCTTT. It yields the protein CASSLGVGRTAFF.

The gene calls are TRBV7-6 and TRBJ2-3; maybe TRBD1 (5 bases). Germline loops: CDR1 SGHVS, CDR2 FNYEAQ. The germline V and J ends were trimmed by 6 bases and 0 bases, with 13 bases remaining between them. CDR3 length: 15 residues. This chain's CDR3 is CASRSTGTSTDTQYF. The DNA of the CDR3 is TGTGCCAGCAGATCTACAGGAACTAGCACAGATACGCAGTATTTT.

This clone occurred once. The chain couples TRBV24-1 to TRBJ2-5, with a possible D match to TRBD1 (5 bases). The CDR3 extends over 18 amino acids. Trimming pared 1 base from V and 5 bases from J, leaving 22 bases between. Germline CDR1 KGHDR, CDR2 SFDVKD. The CDR3 DNA reads TGTGCCACCAGTGATTTTAAGACAGAACGACAAACCAGGGAGACCCAGTACTTC. As protein: CATSDFKTERQTRETQYF.

This chain links TRBV6-5 with TRBJ2-7; 9 nucleotides match TRBD1. V shed 4 bases and J 6 bases; nucleotides not matched to a gene: 10. The germline V gene has CDR1 MNHEY and CDR2 SVGAGI. The CDR3 has 15 residues. CDR3 sequence (DNA): TGTGCCAGCAGTTTTCAAGGACAGGGGAAACTCGAGCAGTACTTC. As protein: CASSFQGQGKLEQYF.